These 5 T cell receptor beta chains were all obtained from the same sample, sequenced in a study of shared clonotypes between healthy human individuals. Profiling relied on immunoSEQ multiplex PCR, and the TCRdb table lists in-frame clones only, not all of them. The sample has about 490,000 clones, roughly 78% seen once; the top ten hold about 12%. Sequenced sample: PBMCs. The source of these receptors is a woman in her thirties or forties in good health. Some clones in this sample may be carry-over from other donors' samples.

This sequence joins TRBV2 and TRBJ1-4, with D possibly matching TRBD1 (6 bases). Trimming took 5 bases from V and 4 from J, leaving 17 bases between them. The CDR3 spans 16 residues. Germline-derived CDR1 and CDR2 are SNHLY and FYNNEI. CDR3 DNA: TGTGCCAGCAGTACCTTGTCGACAGGACTTAATGAAAAACTGTTTTTT. Amino acids: CASSTLSTGLNEKLFF.

The chain joins TRBV7-9 to TRBJ2-5; D gene unclear. The germline V gene has CDR1 SEHNR and CDR2 FQNEAQ (reference sequence). The ends were cut back, 5 bases at V and 5 bases at J, with 9 bases in the middle. The CDR3 loop spans 12 amino acids. The DNA for the CDR3 is TGTGCCAGCAGCCCCGCCGGGGAGACCCAGTACTTC. Its translation: CASSPAGETQYF.

This clone was observed a handful of times. One base away lies a much larger clone, so this may be a sequencing read error. This chain links TRBV2 with TRBJ1-1, with 10 bases matching TRBD1. Germline CDR1 is SNHLY and CDR2 is FYNNEI. The CDR3 consists of 15 residues. The CDR3 sequence: CASSEWDRGSPEALF. In DNA form, the CDR3 reads TGTGCCAGCAGTGAATGGGACAGGGGCTCTCCTGAAGCTCTCTTT.

V is TRBV5-1 and J is TRBJ2-7; D could derive from TRBD1 or TRBD2 (5 bases each). The CDR3 loop spans 14 amino acids. Trimming shortened V by 5 bases and J by 2 bases, and 14 bases separated the two germline ends. CDR1 and CDR2 (germline): SGHRS, YFSETQ. CDR3 in amino acids: CASSPGRATYEQYF. Written as DNA, the CDR3 is TGCGCCAGCAGTCCGGGACGGGCAACCTACGAGCAGTACTTC.

The V and J genes are TRBV18 and TRBJ1-2; D perhaps matches TRBD1 (5 bases). V shed 0 bases and J shed 8 bases, with 10 bases lying between them. The CDR3 has 13 residues. The germline V gene encodes CDR1 KGHSH and CDR2 LQKENI. This CDR3 is CASSPPYGGGYTF. The CDR3 DNA is TGTGCCAGCTCACCACCGTATGGGGGAGGCTACACCTTC.